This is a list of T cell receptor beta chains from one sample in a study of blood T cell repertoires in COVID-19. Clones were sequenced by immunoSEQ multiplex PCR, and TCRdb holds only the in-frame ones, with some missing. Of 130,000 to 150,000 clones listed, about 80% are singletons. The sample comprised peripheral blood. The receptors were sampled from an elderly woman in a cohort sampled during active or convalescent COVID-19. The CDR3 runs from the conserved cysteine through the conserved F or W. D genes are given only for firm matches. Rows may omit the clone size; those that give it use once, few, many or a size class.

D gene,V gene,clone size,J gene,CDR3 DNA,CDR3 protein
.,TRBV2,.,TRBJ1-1,TGTGCCAGCGATATGACAGGGAACACTGAAGCTTTCTTT,CASDMTGNTEAFF
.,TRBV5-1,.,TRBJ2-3,TGCGCCAGCAGCAAGGCAGCGGGCACAGATACGCAGTATTTT,CASSKAAGTDTQYF
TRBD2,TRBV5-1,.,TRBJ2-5,TGCGCCAGCAGATTTCTAGCGGGGATCCAAGAGACCCAGTACTTC,CASRFLAGIQETQYF
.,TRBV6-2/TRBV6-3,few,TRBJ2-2,TGTGCCAGCAGTAGAGAAACTGCGAACACCGGGGAGCTGTTTTTT,CASSRETANTGELFF
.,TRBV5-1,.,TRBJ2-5,TGCGCCAGCAGCGCGTCCCCCGCCCCGGGCCAAGAGACCCAGTACTTC,CASSASPAPGQETQYF
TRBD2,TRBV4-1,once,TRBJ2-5,TGCGCCAGCAGGCGACTAGCGGGGGGAGAGACCCAGTACTTC,CASRRLAGGETQYF
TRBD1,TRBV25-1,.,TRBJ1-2,TGTGCCAGCAGTGAACAGGGGGATGGCTACACCTTC,CASSEQGDGYTF
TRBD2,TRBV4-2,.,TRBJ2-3,TGTGCCAGCAGCCAAGATAAAGCGGGGGGACCAGATACGCAGTATTTT,CASSQDKAGGPDTQYF
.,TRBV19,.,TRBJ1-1,TGTGCCAGTAGTAAAACACCAAATCCTGAAGCTTTCTTT,CASSKTPNPEAFF
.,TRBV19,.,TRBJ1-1,TGTGCCAGTACCCCTGGGCAGTTGAACACTGAAGCTTTCTTT,CASTPGQLNTEAFF
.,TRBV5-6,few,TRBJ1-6,TGTGCCAGCAGCTTGGCCGGGACACAGGGCCACTTT,CASSLAGTQGHF
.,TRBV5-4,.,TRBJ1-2,TGTGCCAGCAGCTTGCAGGGAGGAGTTAACTATGGCTACACCTTC,CASSLQGGVNYGYTF
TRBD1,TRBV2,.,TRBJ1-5,TGTGCCAGCAGCCCGGACAGGGGGGCAGATCAGCCCCAGCATTTT,CASSPDRGADQPQHF
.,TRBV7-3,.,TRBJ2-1,TGTGCCAGCAGCTCCAGGGGCACTGTCTACAATGAGCAGTTCTTC,CASSSRGTVYNEQFF
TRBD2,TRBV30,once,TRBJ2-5,TGTGCCTGGAGTGTACTTAGCGGGGGGGCGGAGACCCAGTACTTC,CAWSVLSGGAETQYF
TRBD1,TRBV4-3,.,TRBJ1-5,TGCGCCAGCAGCCAAGGAATCCGGGACAGGGGCTATAGCAATCAGCCCCAGCATTTT,CASSQGIRDRGYSNQPQHF
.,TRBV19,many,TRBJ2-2,TGTGCCAGCACGTGGGGGGGCCGGACCGGGGAGCTGTTTTTT,CASTWGGRTGELFF
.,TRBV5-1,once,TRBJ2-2,TGCGCCAGCAGCTTGGCACGTAGCGGGGAGCTGTTTTTT,CASSLARSGELFF
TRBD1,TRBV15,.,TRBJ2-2,TGTGCCACCAGGTCTTCAGGGGGCCGGACCGGGGAGCTGTTTTTT,CATRSSGGRTGELFF
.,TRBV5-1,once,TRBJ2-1,TGCGCCAGCAGCTTGCGGGGGGAGCAGTTCTTC,CASSLRGEQFF
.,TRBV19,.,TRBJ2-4,TGTGCCAGTAGTATCCCCACGACAAATCGCGCCAAAAACATTCAGTACTTC,CASSIPTTNRAKNIQYF
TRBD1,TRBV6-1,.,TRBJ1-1,TGTGCCAGCAGTGACTACAGGGGGCCCTACCTTAACACTGAAGCTTTCTTT,CASSDYRGPYLNTEAFF
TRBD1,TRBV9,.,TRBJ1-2,TGTGCCAGCAGCGTAGACAGGGGCGGGAACTATGGCTACACCTTC,CASSVDRGGNYGYTF
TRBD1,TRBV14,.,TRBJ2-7,TGTGCCAGCAGCCTGAGCGGGACAGGGCTCGAGCAGTACTTC,CASSLSGTGLEQYF
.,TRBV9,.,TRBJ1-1,TGTGCCAGCAGCACGGACTTTGGCACTGAAGCTTTCTTT,CASSTDFGTEAFF
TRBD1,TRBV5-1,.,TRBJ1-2,TGCGCCAGCAGCTTGGTTCGGACAGGGGCATCCAACTATGGCTACACCTTC,CASSLVRTGASNYGYTF
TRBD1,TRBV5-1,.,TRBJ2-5,TGCGCCAGCAGCTTGGCTCCCAGGGGGCTAGGAGAGACCCAGTACTTC,CASSLAPRGLGETQYF
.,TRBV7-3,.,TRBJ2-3,TGTGCCAGCAGCTTCCCGGGGGCAGATACGCAGTATTTT,CASSFPGADTQYF
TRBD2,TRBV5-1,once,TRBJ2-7,TGCGCCAGCAGCACTACTAGCGGGGGCACCTACGAGCAGTACTTC,CASSTTSGGTYEQYF
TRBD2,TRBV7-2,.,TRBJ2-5,TGTGCCAGCGTAGCGGGGGGGCCCCCAGAGACCCAGTACTTC,CASVAGGPPETQYF
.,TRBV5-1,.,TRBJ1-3,TGCGCCAGCAGCTTGGTCGCAGGGTCTGGAAACACCATATATTTT,CASSLVAGSGNTIYF